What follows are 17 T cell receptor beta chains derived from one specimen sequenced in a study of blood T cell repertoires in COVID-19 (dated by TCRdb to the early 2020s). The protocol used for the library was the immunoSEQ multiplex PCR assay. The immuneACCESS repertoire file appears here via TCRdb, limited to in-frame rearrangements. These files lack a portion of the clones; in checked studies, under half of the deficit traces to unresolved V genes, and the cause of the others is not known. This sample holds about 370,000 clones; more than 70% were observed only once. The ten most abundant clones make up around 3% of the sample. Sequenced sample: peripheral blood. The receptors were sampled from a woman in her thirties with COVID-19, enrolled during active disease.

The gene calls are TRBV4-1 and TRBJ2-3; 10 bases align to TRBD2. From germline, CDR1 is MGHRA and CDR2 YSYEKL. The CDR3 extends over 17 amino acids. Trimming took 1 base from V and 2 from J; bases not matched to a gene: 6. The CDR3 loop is CASSQAGSGGPTDTQYF. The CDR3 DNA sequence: TGCGCCAGCAGCCAAGCAGGTAGCGGGGGGCCCACAGATACGCAGTATTTT.

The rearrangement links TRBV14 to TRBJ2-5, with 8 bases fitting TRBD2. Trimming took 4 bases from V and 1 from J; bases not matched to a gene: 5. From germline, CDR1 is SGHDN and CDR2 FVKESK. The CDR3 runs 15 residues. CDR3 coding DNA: TGTGCCAGCAGCCGTTTACGGGGGGGCCAAGAGACCCAGTACTTC. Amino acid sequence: CASSRLRGGQETQYF.

CDR3 amino acids: CASSSRTGVSYEQYF. For the CDR3, the DNA is TGTGCCAGCAGCTCCCGGACAGGGGTGTCGTACGAGCAGTACTTC. The chain couples TRBV7-2 to TRBJ2-7; 9 bases align to TRBD1. The CDR3 is 15 amino acids. CDR1 and CDR2 (germline): SGHTA, FQGNSA. J was trimmed by 4 bases and V by 4 bases; bases with no gene match: 8.

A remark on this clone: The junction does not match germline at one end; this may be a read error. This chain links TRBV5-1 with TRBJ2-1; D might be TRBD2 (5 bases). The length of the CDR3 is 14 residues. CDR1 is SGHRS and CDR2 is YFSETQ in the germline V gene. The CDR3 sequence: CASNLASGGNEQFF. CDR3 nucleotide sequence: TGCGCCAGCAACTTGGCCAGCGGAGGCAATGAGCAGTTCTTC.

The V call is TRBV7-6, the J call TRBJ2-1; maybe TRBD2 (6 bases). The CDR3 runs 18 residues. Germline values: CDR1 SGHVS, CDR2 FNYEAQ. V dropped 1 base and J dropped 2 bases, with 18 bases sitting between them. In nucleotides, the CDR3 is TGTGCCAGCAGCTTAGAACCGGGGACCGGAGGGCCCTACAATGAGCAGTTCTTC. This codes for CASSLEPGTGGPYNEQFF.

CDR3 sequence: CASSSTPGQDHYGYTF. The CDR3 DNA is TGTGCCAGCAGCAGTACACCGGGACAGGATCACTATGGCTACACCTTC. J is TRBJ1-2 and V is TRBV11-2, with 8 bases aligning to TRBD1. Trimming took 5 bases from V and 3 from J; bases not matched to a gene: 11. The length of the CDR3 is 16 residues. From germline, CDR1 is SGHAT and CDR2 FQNNGV.

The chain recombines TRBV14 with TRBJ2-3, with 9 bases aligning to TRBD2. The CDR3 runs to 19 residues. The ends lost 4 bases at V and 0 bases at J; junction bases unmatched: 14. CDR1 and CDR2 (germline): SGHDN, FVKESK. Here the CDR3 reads CASSRRAGGGLHSTDTQYF. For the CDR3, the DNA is TGTGCCAGCAGCCGGAGAGCGGGAGGAGGCCTTCATAGCACAGATACGCAGTATTTT. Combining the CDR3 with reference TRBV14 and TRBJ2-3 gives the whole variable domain EAGVTQFPSHSVIEKGQTVTLRCDPISGHDNLYWYRRVMGKEIKFLLHFVKESKQDESGMPNNRFLAERTGGTYSTLKVQPAELEDSGVYFCASSRRAGGGLHSTDTQYFGPGTRLTVL.

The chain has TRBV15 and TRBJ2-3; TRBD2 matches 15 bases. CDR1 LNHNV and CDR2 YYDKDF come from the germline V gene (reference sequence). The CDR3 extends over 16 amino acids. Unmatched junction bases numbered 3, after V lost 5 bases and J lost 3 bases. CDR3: CATSFGLAGGTDTQYF. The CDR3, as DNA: TGTGCCACCAGCTTTGGACTAGCGGGGGGGACAGATACGCAGTATTTT. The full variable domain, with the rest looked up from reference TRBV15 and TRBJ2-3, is DAMVIQNPRYQVTQFGKPVTLSCSQTLNHNVMYWYQQKSSQAPKLLFHYYDKDFNNEADTPDNFQSRRPNTSFCFLDIRSPGLGDTAMYLCATSFGLAGGTDTQYFGPGTRLTVL.

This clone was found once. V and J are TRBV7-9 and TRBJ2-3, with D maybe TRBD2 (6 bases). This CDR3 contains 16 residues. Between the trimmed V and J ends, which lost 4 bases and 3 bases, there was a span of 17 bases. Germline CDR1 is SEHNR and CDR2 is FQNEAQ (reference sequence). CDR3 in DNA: TGTGCCAGCAGCTCCGCGGGTGGGACTCGAACAGATACGCAGTATTTT. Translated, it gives CASSSAGGTRTDTQYF.

The CDR3 sequence: CASSYDSAYEQYF. CDR3 DNA sequence: TGTGCCAGCAGTTACGACAGTGCCTACGAGCAGTACTTC. The rearrangement uses TRBV7-8 and TRBJ2-7; perhaps TRBD1 as D (5 bases). The CDR3 contains 13 residues. Germline loops: CDR1 SGHVS, CDR2 FQNEAQ. Between the trimmed V and J ends, which lost 6 bases and 2 bases, there was a span of 11 bases.

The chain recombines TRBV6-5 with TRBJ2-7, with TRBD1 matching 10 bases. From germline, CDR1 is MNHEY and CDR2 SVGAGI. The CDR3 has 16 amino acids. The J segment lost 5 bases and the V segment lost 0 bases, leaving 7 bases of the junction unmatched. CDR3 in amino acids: CASSYSKGQGCNEQYF. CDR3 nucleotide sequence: TGTGCCAGCAGTTACTCTAAGGGACAGGGGTGCAACGAGCAGTACTTC.

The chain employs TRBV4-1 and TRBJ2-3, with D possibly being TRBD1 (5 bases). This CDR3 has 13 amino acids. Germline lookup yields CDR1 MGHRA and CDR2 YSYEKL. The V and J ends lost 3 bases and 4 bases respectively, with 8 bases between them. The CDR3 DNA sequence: TGCGCCAGCAGCCAGGGCAGGGCAGATACGCAGTATTTT. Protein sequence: CASSQGRADTQYF.

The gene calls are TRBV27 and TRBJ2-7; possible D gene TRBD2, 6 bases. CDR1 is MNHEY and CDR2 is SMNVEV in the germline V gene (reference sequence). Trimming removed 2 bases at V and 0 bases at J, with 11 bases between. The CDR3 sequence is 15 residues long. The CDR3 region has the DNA TGTGCCAGCAGTTTAAGTAGCGGAAGCTCCTACGAGCAGTACGTC. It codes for CASSLSSGSSYEQYV.

CDR3 in amino acids: CASSLQGLAAHYEQYF. The CDR3 region has the DNA TGCGCCAGCAGCTTGCAGGGTCTAGCGGCCCACTACGAGCAGTACTTC. The chain uses TRBV5-1 and TRBJ2-7, with 7 bases fitting TRBD2. The CDR3 runs to 16 residues. Germline V gives CDR1 SGHRS, CDR2 YFSETQ. Trimming took 1 base from V and 3 from J; bases not matched to a gene: 10.

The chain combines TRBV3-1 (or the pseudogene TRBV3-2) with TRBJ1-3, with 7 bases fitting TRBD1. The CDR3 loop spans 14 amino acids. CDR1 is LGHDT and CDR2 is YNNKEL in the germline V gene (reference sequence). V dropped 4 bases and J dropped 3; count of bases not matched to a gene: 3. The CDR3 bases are TGTGCCAGCAGCCCAGGGGGGTTTGGAAACACCATATATTTT. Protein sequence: CASSPGGFGNTIYF.

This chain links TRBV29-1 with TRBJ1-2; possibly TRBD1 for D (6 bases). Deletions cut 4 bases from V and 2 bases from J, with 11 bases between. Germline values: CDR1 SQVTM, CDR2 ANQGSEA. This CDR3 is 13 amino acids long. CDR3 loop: CSVGGQVNYGYTF. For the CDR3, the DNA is TGCAGCGTTGGGGGGCAGGTGAACTATGGCTACACCTTC. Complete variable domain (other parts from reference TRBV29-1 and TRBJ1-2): SAVISQKPSRDICQRGTSLTIQCQVDSQVTMMFWYRQQPGQSLTLIATANQGSEATYESGFVIDKFPISRPNLTFSTLTVSNMSPEDSSIYLCSVGGQVNYGYTFGSGTRLTVV.

The CDR3, as DNA: TGTGCCAGCAGTTACGCCAGCGGGAGGCTTTACGAGCAGTACGTC. The encoded protein is CASSYASGRLYEQYV. The chain carries TRBV6-2 or TRBV6-3 and TRBJ2-7, with 9 positions matching TRBD2. There are 15 residues in the CDR3. Trimming removed 2 bases from V and 4 bases from J; junction bases left unmatched: 6. CDR1 MNHEY and CDR2 SVGEGT come from the germline V gene.